The sequence of this T cell receptor (beta chain) was determined in a study of T cell changes during pregnancy in multiple sclerosis. The CDR3 length is 11 residues. Trimming cost V 4 bases and J 7 bases, with 10 bases left between them. Germline loops: CDR1 SQVTM, CDR2 ANQGSEA. Data came from immunoSEQ multiplex PCR; TCRdb stores just in-frame clones and leaves some out. This sample carries some 81,000 clones, over 75% of them seen once, and the ten largest clones take approximately 2%. This chain links TRBV29-1 with TRBJ1-1; weak D call: TRBD1 (6 bases). The TCR sequence derives from a female donor with multiple sclerosis, enrolled in a pregnancy study. Sequenced here: peripheral blood, sampled before pregnancy. CDR3 DNA sequence: TGCAGCGTTGTAGGGGGGGTTGAAGCTTTCTTT. The encoded protein is CSVVGGVEAFF. The entire variable domain, with the rest obtained from reference TRBV29-1 and TRBJ1-1, is as follows: SAVISQKPSRDICQRGTSLTIQCQVDSQVTMMFWYRQQPGQSLTLIATANQGSEATYESGFVIDKFPISRPNLTFSTLTVSNMSPEDSSIYLCSVVGGVEAFFGQGTRLTVV.